A single sample gave rise to the 24 T cell receptor beta chains below, sequenced in a study of neurological immune-mediated disorders (dated by TCRdb to between 2018 and 2020). Library generation was performed with 5' RACE. The data were produced on an Illumina HiSeq 2500. Using fastp trimming at Q25 and MiXCR clonotype assembly, TCRdb reanalyzed the public sequencing data and kept in-frame beta chains. One record per CDR3 amino acid sequence lists the most common genes and DNA. The sample has tens of thousands of distinct CDR3 sequences on record, under 4.5% of them singletons. The biggest ten clones account for more than 1.5% of the sample. Material: CD4+ T cells from blood. These receptors all stem from a woman in her thirties or forties with multiple sclerosis.

This clonotype was detected many times. V usage is TRBV5-1 and J usage is TRBJ1-2; the D is unclear. Trimming stripped 1 base from V and 2 bases from J, with 9 bases between. There are 14 residues in the CDR3. Germline CDR1 SGHRS, CDR2 YFSETQ. CDR3 loop: CASSLNPSNYGYTF. The DNA of the CDR3 is TGCGCCAGCAGCTTGAACCCGTCCAACTATGGCTACACCTTC.

This clonotype was counted many times. The CDR3 DNA sequence: TGCGCCAGCAGCTTGGATCAGGGGGCAAACTATGGCTACACCTTC. This encodes CASSLDQGANYGYTF. This rearrangement joins TRBV5-1 to TRBJ1-2, with 8 bases lining up with TRBD1. This CDR3 comprises 15 residues. V lost 0 bases and J lost 2; bases outside the gene matches: 3. Germline V gives CDR1 SGHRS, CDR2 YFSETQ.

There are many counts of this clonotype. The chain recombines TRBV15 with TRBJ2-1; TRBD2 is a possible D gene (6 bases). The CDR3 consists of 13 residues. Germline CDR1 and CDR2: LNHNV and YYDKDF (reference sequence). Trimming shortened V by 3 bases and J by 10 bases, and 13 bases separated the two germline ends. The CDR3 protein is CATSSAGRREQFF. DNA for the CDR3: TGTGCCACCAGCAGTGCTGGGAGGAGAGAGCAGTTCTTC.

This clonotype was seen repeatedly, ten times or more. The CDR3 loop reads CASSGMGQWGFF. CDR3 nucleotides: TGTGCCAGCAGCGGAATGGGACAGTGGGGCTTCTTT. The V call is TRBV3-1, the J call TRBJ1-1; 7 bases agree with TRBD1. CDR1 LGHDT and CDR2 YNNKEL come from the germline V gene (reference sequence). J was trimmed by 14 bases and V by 5 bases; bases with no gene match: 11. This CDR3 has 12 residues.

The V and J genes are TRBV18 and TRBJ2-3; 7 bases line up with TRBD2. The CDR3 has 15 amino acids. J lost 0 bases, V lost 6 bases, and 6 bases had no gene match. CDR1 and CDR2 (germline): KGHSH, LQKENI. CDR3: CASSQAGTSTDTQYF. The CDR3 nucleotides read TGTGCCAGCTCCCAAGCGGGGACGAGCACAGATACGCAGTATTTT.

This clonotype has at least ten counts. The chain uses TRBV5-1 and TRBJ1-1; perhaps TRBD1 as D (6 bases). This CDR3 has 14 amino acids. The germline CDR1 and CDR2 sequences are SGHRS and YFSETQ. The V and J ends lost 7 bases and 1 base respectively, with 14 bases between them. CDR3 loop: CASGPRGQNTEAFF. CDR3 nucleotide sequence: TGCGCCAGCGGCCCGCGGGGGCAGAACACTGAAGCTTTCTTT. The variable domain in full, completed from reference TRBV5-1 and TRBJ1-1, reads KAGVTQTPRYLIKTRGQQVTLSCSPISGHRSVSWYQQTPGQGLQFLFEYFSETQRNKGNFPGRFSGRQFSNSRSEMNVSTLELGDSALYLCASGPRGQNTEAFFGQGTRLTVV.

This clonotype was seen a few times. The chain uses TRBV5-8 and TRBJ1-2, with 11 bases that match TRBD1. The CDR3 runs 14 residues. Per germline, CDR1 SGHTS and CDR2 YDEGEE. The ends lost 5 bases at V and 4 bases at J; junction bases unmatched: 4. The chain's CDR3 is CASRRTGGPYGYTF. The DNA for the CDR3 is TGTGCCAGCAGGCGGACAGGGGGCCCCTATGGCTACACCTTC.

This clonotype has ten or more counts. This chain links TRBV5-1 with TRBJ1-2; D possibly corresponds to TRBD1 (6 bases). Germline CDR1 is SGHRS and CDR2 is YFSETQ. The CDR3 totals 15 residues. Trimming cost V 4 bases and J 3 bases, with 16 bases left between them. For the CDR3, the DNA is TGCGCCAGCAGCCCCGGGGGGGACACCTACTATGGCTACACCTTC. The encoded protein is CASSPGGDTYYGYTF.

This clonotype showed up many times. The chain carries TRBV9 and TRBJ2-1; a weak D match, TRBD2 (7 bases). The V gene's germline CDR1 is SGDLS and CDR2 YYNGEE. Trimming stripped 3 bases from V and 1 base from J, with 11 bases between. The length of the CDR3 is 15 residues. CDR3 nucleotide sequence: TGTGCCAGCAGCGCGGGGGGCGATTCCTACAATGAGCAGTTCTTC. Translated: CASSAGGDSYNEQFF.

The table lists this clonotype with many counts. The gene calls are TRBV5-1 and TRBJ1-5; D not resolved. The CDR3 is made up of 15 amino acids. V lost 0 bases to trimming and J lost 3 bases, with 10 bases between them. The V gene's germline CDR1 is SGHRS and CDR2 YFSETQ. This chain's CDR3 is CASSLGANINQPQHF. DNA for the CDR3: TGCGCCAGCAGCTTGGGGGCAAACATCAATCAGCCCCAGCATTTT.

This clonotype was counted ten times or more. This chain uses TRBV6-6 with TRBJ2-5; 9 nucleotides match TRBD2. V lost 6 bases and J lost 5; bases outside the gene matches: 4. Per germline, CDR1 MNHNY and CDR2 SVGAGI (reference sequence). This CDR3 comprises 13 residues. CDR3 residues: CASSRGGVETQYF. The DNA for the CDR3 is TGTGCCAGCAGCCGCGGGGGGGTGGAGACCCAGTACTTC.

This clonotype was recorded many times. V and J are TRBV20-1 and TRBJ1-1; TRBD1 agrees at 9 bases. Germline trimming cut 4 bases from V and 3 bases from J; bases unmatched to any gene: 3. The V gene's germline CDR1 is DFQATT and CDR2 SNEGSKA (reference sequence). The CDR3 length is 13 residues. This CDR3 is CSAIDRGYTEAFF. Written as DNA, the CDR3 is TGCAGTGCTATAGACAGGGGGTACACTGAAGCTTTCTTT.

This clonotype showed up many times. CDR3 amino acids: CSAGWDTQYF. In nucleotides, the CDR3 is TGCAGCGCTGGGTGGGATACGCAGTATTTT. The chain employs TRBV20-1 and TRBJ2-3, with unresolved D. The CDR3 extends over 10 amino acids. CDR1 and CDR2 from the germline V gene are DFQATT and SNEGSKA (reference sequence).

This clonotype has ten or more counts. The chain couples TRBV4-1 to TRBJ2-7; 10 bases are a match to TRBD1. The CDR3 is 15 amino acids. Germline trimming cut 5 bases from V and 5 bases from J; bases unmatched to any gene: 9. Germline assignment: CDR1 MGHRA and CDR2 YSYEKL. This chain's CDR3 is CASSAPGTGVHEQYF. CDR3 sequence (DNA): TGCGCCAGCAGCGCACCCGGGACAGGGGTCCACGAGCAGTACTTC.

This clonotype showed up many times. V is TRBV2 and J is TRBJ1-1, with D maybe TRBD1 (6 bases). The length of the CDR3 is 13 residues. Germline lookup yields CDR1 SNHLY and CDR2 FYNNEI. V was cut by 4 bases and J by 7 bases, with 13 bases left in between. DNA of the CDR3: TGTGCCAGCAGTGTCCAGGGGAGGAATGAAGCTTTCTTT. Its translation: CASSVQGRNEAFF.

This clonotype has a count of ten or more. V and J are TRBV7-9 and TRBJ1-2, with D unresolved. Per the germline V gene, CDR1 is SEHNR and CDR2 is FQNEAQ (reference sequence). V was trimmed by 1 base and J by 8 bases, leaving 8 bases between them. The CDR3 totals 12 residues. The CDR3 DNA reads TGTGCCAGCAGCTTAGGGAGGGAAGGCTACACCTTC. It specifies CASSLGREGYTF.

This clonotype was seen at least ten times. The chain is built from TRBV20-1 and TRBJ2-4, with D perhaps matching TRBD1 (6 bases). Trimming removed 4 bases from V and 8 bases from J, with 21 bases in between. This CDR3 has 15 amino acids. Germline V gene lookup returns CDR1 DFQATT and CDR2 SNEGSKA (reference sequence). CDR3 DNA sequence: TGCAGTGCTAAGTCGGGGACCTACGAGGGGGACATTCAGTACTTC. It specifies CSAKSGTYEGDIQYF.

Many counts were recorded for this clonotype. The chain is built from TRBV4-1 and TRBJ1-5; D gene uncertain. Germline V gene lookup returns CDR1 MGHRA and CDR2 YSYEKL. This CDR3 is built from 20 residues. V shed 3 bases and J shed 5 bases, with 29 bases lying between them. CDR3 bases: TGCGCCAGCAGCCATAGCTCGTTAAGTTTAGGGCAGAGGTCGGATCAGCCCCAGCATTTT. Amino acids: CASSHSSLSLGQRSDQPQHF.

This clonotype was picked up many times. The CDR3 protein is CASSPGQGRANEQFF. In DNA, the CDR3 is TGTGCCAGCTCTCCAGGGCAGGGGCGAGCCAATGAGCAGTTCTTC. The J gene is TRBJ2-1, the V gene TRBV18, with a tentative D call TRBD1 (6 bases). Germline lookup yields CDR1 KGHSH and CDR2 LQKENI. This CDR3 has 15 residues. V was clipped by 6 bases and J by 6 bases, with 18 bases between them.

This clonotype was recorded at least ten times. The chain uses TRBV7-8 and TRBJ2-7; D might be TRBD1 (6 bases). V lost 5 bases to trimming and J lost 0 bases, with 14 bases between them. The CDR3 length is 15 residues. Germline assignment: CDR1 SGHVS and CDR2 FQNEAQ. The CDR3 coding sequence is TGTGCCAGCAGCCACCCAACAGGGCGCTCCTACGAGCAGTACTTC. Translated, it gives CASSHPTGRSYEQYF. Filled out from reference TRBV7-8 and TRBJ2-7, the complete variable domain reads GAGVSQSPRYKVAKRGQDVALRCDPISGHVSLFWYQQALGQGPEFLTYFQNEAQLDKSGLPSDRFFAERPEGSVSTLKIQRTQQEDSAVYLCASSHPTGRSYEQYFGPGTRLTVT.

This clonotype came up many times. The CDR3 coding sequence is TGCAGCGCACGGGACAGGGGAGGGAGCAATGAGCAGTTCTTC. Translated: CSARDRGGSNEQFF. V usage is TRBV29-1 and J usage is TRBJ2-1; TRBD1 agrees at 10 bases. Unmatched junction bases numbered 9, after V lost 7 bases and J lost 6 bases. Germline-derived CDR1 and CDR2 are SQVTM and ANQGSEA. This CDR3 is built from 14 residues.

In this sample, this clonotype turned up many times. The chain joins TRBV12-5 to TRBJ2-2; the D gene is possibly TRBD2 (5 bases). Germline CDR1 LGHNT, CDR2 FRNRAP. The CDR3 spans 15 residues. Deletions cut 7 bases from V and 3 bases from J, with 15 bases between. The CDR3 DNA follows: TGTGCTAGTGCCTCTTCGTCGGGGTACACCGGGGAGCTGTTTTTT. Encoded protein: CASASSSGYTGELFF.

This clonotype came up many times. This chain joins TRBV29-1 and TRBJ2-5, with TRBD2 identical over 15 bases. The CDR3 length is 15 residues. CDR1 and CDR2 from the germline V gene are SQVTM and ANQGSEA. The V and J ends lost 3 bases and 5 bases, in that order; junction bases with no gene match: 4. The CDR3 reads CSVDWTSGGGETQYF. The CDR3 DNA reads as TGCAGCGTTGATTGGACTAGCGGGGGGGGGGAGACCCAGTACTTC.

This clonotype was seen many times. The J gene is TRBJ2-3, the V gene TRBV18, with unresolved D. The CDR3 totals 15 residues. The V gene's germline CDR1 is KGHSH and CDR2 LQKENI. With 3 bases removed from V and 7 bases from J, the gap between germline ends came to 17 bases. The CDR3, as DNA: TGTGCCAGCTCACCTGCGCCCCCCATGAAACATACGCAGTATTTT. Translating gives CASSPAPPMKHTQYF.